This is a list of T cell receptor beta chains from one sample in a study of response to subunit inactivated influenza vaccine. Using its own MiXCR run on the RT-PCR reads, TCRdb lists one record per CDR3 protein. The sample includes under 550,000 distinct CDR3 sequences, 7.6% seen only once; the top ten take approximately 13%. The sequencing here drew on PBMCs from blood, taken less than 30 months after vaccination. The receptors originated from a man aged 50-75 years who received an inactivated influenza vaccine. Both conserved end residues are part of each CDR3. The D gene is left open where the match is weak.

NA	TRBJ1-1	TRBV20-1	CSARDGTTQSEAFF
NA	TRBJ1-1	TRBV7-2	CASSFAGLRDMNTEAFF
NA	TRBJ2-1	TRBV4-2	CASSQAGQGGSEQFF
NA	TRBJ1-1	TRBV4-2	CASSQDRWGRDTEAFF
TRBD1	TRBJ2-3	TRBV5-1	CASTLTGQGATDTQYF
NA	TRBJ2-1	TRBV7-9	CASSFGTSRVDEQFF
TRBD1	TRBJ2-5	TRBV11-3	CASSKDRVETQYF
TRBD1	TRBJ1-5	TRBV9	CASSVEPTGTQPQHF
NA	TRBJ2-1	TRBV12-3/TRBV12-4	CASSLVVTNNEQFF
TRBD1	TRBJ1-3	TRBV12-3/TRBV12-4	CASSHRWTGSGNTIYF
NA	TRBJ2-5	TRBV4-1	CASSQPDREGETQYF
TRBD2	TRBJ2-1	TRBV7-9	CASSLGTSGREEQFF
TRBD1	TRBJ1-2	TRBV7-9	CASSPWAGGGYTF
TRBD1	TRBJ1-1	TRBV5-4	CASSSHRGRNTEAFF
NA	TRBJ2-7	TRBV5-5	CASSLGFVDEQYF
TRBD1	TRBJ1-4	TRBV5-1	CASSLAEGAREKLFF
NA	TRBJ2-2	TRBV6-1	CASRELGNTGELFF
NA	TRBJ2-5	TRBV6-5	CASSYSGALQETQYF
NA	TRBJ2-2	TRBV29-1	CSVGGRYTGELFF
TRBD1	TRBJ1-1	TRBV20-1	CSADPKRDSYTEAFF
TRBD1	TRBJ1-5	TRBV28	CASSMWGQGEQPQHF
NA	TRBJ2-1	TRBV10-3	CAISESLSHNEQFF
NA	TRBJ2-7	TRBV4-3	CASSQLNREFEQYF
NA	TRBJ2-1	TRBV6-5	CASSYGGAIYNEQFF
TRBD2	TRBJ2-7	TRBV10-3	CAISQGMAGEKSHEQYF
TRBD1	TRBJ2-1	TRBV4-1	CASSQEGTGRNEQFF
NA	TRBJ1-3	TRBV28	CASSLARGYGNTIYF
NA	TRBJ2-2	TRBV18	CASSPTRQNTGELFF